What follows are 5 T cell receptor beta chains derived from one specimen sequenced in a study of vaccination and CD4 T cells after COVID-19. Their recognized antigens are unknown. The Oncomine TCR Beta short-read assay sequenced DNA from cultured CD4+ T cells. One entry per CDR3 protein results from TCRdb running MiXCR on the PCR reads. The repertoire holds 15,000 to 20,000 distinct CDR3 sequences, with roughly 65% as singletons. Treatment reported: approximately 11-day PBMC culture with coronavirus spike peptide pools or control peptides (ViraFEST assay). The sequencing sample was made of CD4+ T cells from blood, cultured in vitro. These receptors all come from a human donor who had recovered from COVID-19.

The rearrangement links TRBV27 to TRBJ2-2; the D is unclear. The CDR3 extends over 13 amino acids. V was clipped by 2 bases and J by 0 bases, with 1 base between them. The V gene's germline CDR1 is MNHEY and CDR2 SMNVEV (reference sequence). CDR3 in amino acids: CASSLPNTGELFF. The DNA for the CDR3 is TGTGCCAGCAGTTTACCGAACACCGGGGAGCTGTTTTTT.

The chain combines TRBV20-1 with TRBJ2-3, with 7 bases that match TRBD2. This CDR3 has 15 amino acids. CDR1 and CDR2 from the germline V gene are DFQATT and SNEGSKA (reference sequence). V shed 2 bases and J 2 bases; nucleotides not matched to a gene: 7. The CDR3: CSARTSGAFTDTQYF. The CDR3 region has the DNA TGCAGTGCTAGAACCAGCGGGGCATTCACAGATACGCAGTATTTT.

J is TRBJ1-1 and V is TRBV5-1; D unclear. The V end was cut by 4 bases, the J end by 1 base, with 14 bases between. The germline V gene encodes CDR1 SGHRS and CDR2 YFSETQ. CDR3 size: 15 residues. CDR3 in DNA: TGCGCCAGCAGCCCCCGATCAGGAGAGAACACTGAAGCTTTCTTT. It codes for CASSPRSGENTEAFF.

The chain employs TRBV2 and TRBJ2-3; 7 bases map to TRBD2. With V trimmed by 3 bases and J by 7 bases, 7 bases remained unmatched. Germline V CDR1 and CDR2: SNHLY, FYNNEI. The CDR3 sequence is 14 residues long. CDR3 region: CASSDSASGYTQYF. DNA for the CDR3: TGTGCCAGCAGTGATTCCGCTAGCGGTTATACGCAGTATTTT.

This clonotype has a single count. The rearrangement uses TRBV7-9 and TRBJ1-6, with D perhaps TRBD1 (6 bases). This CDR3 has 14 amino acids. From germline, CDR1 is SEHNR and CDR2 FQNEAQ (reference sequence). The germline V and J ends were trimmed by 5 bases and 7 bases, with 12 bases remaining between them. The CDR3: CASSNRVGNSPLHF. CDR3 bases: TGTGCCAGCAGCAACAGGGTAGGGAATTCACCCCTCCACTTT.